The present T cell receptor beta chain was sequenced within a study of tumor and adjacent non-tumor tissue in lung cancer. Regarding the study as a whole: Compared with tumor, normal lung showed significantly lower TCR diversity.

This sample's RNA came from whole unsorted tissue. Germline assignment: CDR1 DFQATT and CDR2 SNEGSKA (reference sequence). With 7 bases clipped from V and 1 base from J, the junction kept 11 bases outside the gene matches. This CDR3 region has 15 residues. TCRbeta libraries were built with three rounds of nested PCR, modified from ARM-PCR. TCRdb ran MiXCR on the multiplex PCR reads and lists one entry per CDR3 protein. The data hold 200,000 to 250,000 distinct CDR3 sequences, with roughly 70% observed a single time. Turning to this clonotype: Its antigen is unknown.

The sequence was collected from a man in his sixties with non-small cell lung cancer. V usage is TRBV20-1 and J usage is TRBJ2-3; 7 bases fit TRBD1. The specimen was lung tumor tissue. The CDR3 loop reads CSGRTGTERTDTQYF. The CDR3 nucleotides are TGCAGTGGAAGGACCGGGACAGAACGCACAGATACGCAGTATTTT.